The sequence of this T cell receptor (beta chain) was determined in a study of OX40 agonist ivuxolimab in advanced cancers. About the research overall: Patients in dose escalation had liver, melanoma, kidney or head and neck cancers. Study-wide findings and caveats: At doses 0.1 to 3.0 mg/kg, CD4+ and CD8+ clones expanded. Patients who responded partially at 0.1-3.0 mg/kg showed clonal expansion ranking among the lowest.

Assay: immunoSEQ multiplex PCR; the TCRdb copy retains only in-frame clones and omits some. This table has around 80,000 clones, approximately 87% appearing once. On this clone itself: Its target is unknown.

V was cut by 2 bases and J by 2 bases, with 8 bases left in between. Germline V gene lookup returns CDR1 SGHDT and CDR2 YYEEEE. The CDR3 consists of 13 residues. The sampling schedule covered blood at baseline, cycle 4 day 1, and cycle 7 day 1. V gene TRBV5-6 combines with J gene TRBJ2-7; D is possibly TRBD1 or TRBD2 (5 bases each). The sequenced sample was CD4+ or CD8+ T cells sorted from blood, obtained in a trial of the OX40 agonist ivuxolimab. This clonotype originated in an adult with an advanced solid tumor such as melanoma, head and neck, liver or kidney cancer. CDR3 sequence: CASSFGGPYEQYF. As DNA, the CDR3 is TGTGCCAGCAGCTTTGGGGGACCCTACGAGCAGTACTTC.